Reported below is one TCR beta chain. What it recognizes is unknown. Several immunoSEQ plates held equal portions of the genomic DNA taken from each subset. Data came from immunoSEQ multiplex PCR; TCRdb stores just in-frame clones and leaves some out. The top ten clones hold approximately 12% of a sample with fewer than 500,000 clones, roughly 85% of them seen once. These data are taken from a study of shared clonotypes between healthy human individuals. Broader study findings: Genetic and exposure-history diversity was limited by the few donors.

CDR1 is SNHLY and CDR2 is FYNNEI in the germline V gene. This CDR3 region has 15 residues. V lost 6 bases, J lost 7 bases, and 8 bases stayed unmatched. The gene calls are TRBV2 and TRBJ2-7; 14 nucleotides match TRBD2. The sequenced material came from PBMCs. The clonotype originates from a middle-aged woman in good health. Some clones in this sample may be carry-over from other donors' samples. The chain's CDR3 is CASSAGLAGAGEQYF. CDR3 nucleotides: TGTGCCAGCAGCGCGGGACTAGCGGGAGCGGGGGAGCAGTACTTC. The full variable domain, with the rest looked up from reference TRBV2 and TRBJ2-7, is EPEVTQTPSHQVTQMGQEVILRCVPISNHLYFYWYRQILGQKVEFLVSFYNNEISEKSEIFDDQFSVERPDGSNFTLKIRSTKLEDSAMYFCASSAGLAGAGEQYFGPGTRLTVT.